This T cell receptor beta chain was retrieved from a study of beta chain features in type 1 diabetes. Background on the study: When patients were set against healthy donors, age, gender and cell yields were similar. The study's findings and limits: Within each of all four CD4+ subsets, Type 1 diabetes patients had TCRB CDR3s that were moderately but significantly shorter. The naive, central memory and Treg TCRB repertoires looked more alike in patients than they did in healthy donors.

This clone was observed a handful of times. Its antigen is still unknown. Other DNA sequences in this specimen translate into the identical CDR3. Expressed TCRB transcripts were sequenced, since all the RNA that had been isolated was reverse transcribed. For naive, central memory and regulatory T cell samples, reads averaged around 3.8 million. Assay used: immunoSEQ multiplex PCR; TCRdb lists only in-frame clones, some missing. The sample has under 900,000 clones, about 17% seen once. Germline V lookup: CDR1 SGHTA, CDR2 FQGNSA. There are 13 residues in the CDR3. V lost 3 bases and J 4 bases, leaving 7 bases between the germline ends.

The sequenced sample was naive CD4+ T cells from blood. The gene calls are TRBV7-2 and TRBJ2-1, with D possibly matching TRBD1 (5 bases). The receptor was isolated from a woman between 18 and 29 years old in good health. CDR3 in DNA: TGTGCCAGCAGCTTCTCAGGGTACAATGAGCAGTTCTTC. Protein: CASSFSGYNEQFF.